The rows below give T cell receptor beta chains drawn from one sample of a study of T cell repertoires in cytomegalovirus infection. For these receptors, no antigen is known. Via MiXCR, TCRdb re-called the reads, giving one row per CDR3 protein. Altogether around 49,000 distinct CDR3 sequences are present, roughly a fifth being singletons, with the ten largest covering around 27%. This specimen was CD8+ T cells from cultured PBMCs, taken from culture after CMV antigen stimulation. These receptors were taken from a human donor in good health (CMV status not recorded). Some clones in this sample may be carry-over from other donors' samples. Both conserved end residues are part of each CDR3. D genes are given only for firm matches. Expanded clones are given a class, and other clones once, few, many or no size at all.

D: NA; size: NA; length: 12; V: TRBV5-1; J: TRBJ2-3; DNA: TGCGCCAGCAGCCCGAACACAGATACGCAGTATTTT; CDR3: CASSPNTDTQYF
D: NA; size: few; length: 12; V: TRBV29-1; J: TRBJ2-3; DNA: TGCAGCGTTGATCGGTACACAGATACGCAGTATTTT; CDR3: CSVDRYTDTQYF
D: NA; size: NA; length: 14; V: TRBV19; J: TRBJ1-4; DNA: TGTGCCAGTAGACCCTTCCGACAGGCAGAAAAACTGTTTTTT; CDR3: CASRPFRQAEKLFF
D: NA; size: few; length: 16; V: TRBV12-3/TRBV12-4; J: TRBJ1-3; DNA: TGTGCCAGCAGCTACCTTGGACCGAGCTCTGGAAACACCATATATTTT; CDR3: CASSYLGPSSGNTIYF
D: NA; size: few; length: 13; V: TRBV6-2/TRBV6-3; J: TRBJ2-1; DNA: TGTGCCAGCAGTTATGGGGACCGGGATGAGCAGTTCTTC; CDR3: CASSYGDRDEQFF
D: NA; size: NA; length: 17; V: TRBV27; J: TRBJ2-4; DNA: TGTGCCAGCCATTCTAAGGGGGAAGGGGTTACCAAAAACATTCAGTACTTC; CDR3: CASHSKGEGVTKNIQYF
D: TRBD1; size: medium-sized; length: 14; V: TRBV7-9; J: TRBJ2-1; DNA: TGTGCCAGCAGCCCGGGACAGGGGATCGATGAGCAGTTCTTC; CDR3: CASSPGQGIDEQFF
D: TRBD1; size: NA; length: 17; V: TRBV7-8; J: TRBJ1-5; DNA: TGTGCCAGCAGCTTAAGCATGTTAGGGACAGGGAATCAGCCCCAGCATTTT; CDR3: CASSLSMLGTGNQPQHF
D: TRBD2; size: NA; length: 17; V: TRBV7-8; J: TRBJ2-5; DNA: TGTGCCAGCAGCTTACCTACGTGGGGGGAGGGGACGGAGACCCAGTACTTC; CDR3: CASSLPTWGEGTETQYF
D: TRBD2; size: few; length: 14; V: TRBV10-3; J: TRBJ2-5; DNA: TGTGCCATCAGTCCTAGCGGGGGGGCTGAGACCCAGTACTTC; CDR3: CAISPSGGAETQYF
D: NA; size: few; length: 15; V: TRBV7-9; J: TRBJ2-7; DNA: TGTGCCAGCAGCTTATCGGGGTCGGGAATCTACGAGCAGTACTTC; CDR3: CASSLSGSGIYEQYF
D: NA; size: NA; length: 14; V: TRBV27; J: TRBJ2-1; DNA: TGTGCCAGCAGTAGAGCAGAGGCCCCTAGTATAGATTTCTTC; CDR3: CASSRAEAPSIDFF
D: TRBD1; size: many; length: 14; V: TRBV6-2/TRBV6-3; J: TRBJ2-7; DNA: TGTGCCAGCAGTGTGACAGGGGAGATCAACGAGCAGTACTTC; CDR3: CASSVTGEINEQYF
D: TRBD1; size: NA; length: 14; V: TRBV7-8; J: TRBJ2-7; DNA: TGTGCCAGCAGCACTCCCACAGGGGAAGCCGAGCAGTACTTC; CDR3: CASSTPTGEAEQYF
D: NA; size: NA; length: 14; V: TRBV7-9; J: TRBJ1-3; DNA: TGTGCCAGCACCCAAGACATACGTGGAAACACCATATATTTT; CDR3: CASTQDIRGNTIYF
D: TRBD2; size: NA; length: 14; V: TRBV7-8; J: TRBJ2-1; DNA: TGTGCCAGCAGCTTAGGCGGCGGGGGTTCTGAGCAGTTCTTC; CDR3: CASSLGGGGSEQFF
D: NA; size: once; length: 13; V: TRBV7-6; J: TRBJ1-2; DNA: TGTGCCAGCAGCCGAGATACATCCCGTGGCTACACCTTC; CDR3: CASSRDTSRGYTF
D: TRBD1; size: NA; length: 15; V: TRBV28; J: TRBJ1-1; DNA: TGTGCCAGCAGTTCCTACGACAGGGTCCTTCTAGGGGCTTTCTTT; CDR3: CASSSYDRVLLGAFF
D: NA; size: few; length: 16; V: TRBV2; J: TRBJ1-2; DNA: TGTGCCAGCAGAGAGATCCGGGCCCTAATCAACTATGGCTACACCTTC; CDR3: CASREIRALINYGYTF
D: NA; size: many; length: 11; V: TRBV7-2; J: TRBJ1-1; DNA: TGTGCCAGCAGCTTCGGGGTTGAAGCTTTCTTT; CDR3: CASSFGVEAFF
D: TRBD2; size: few; length: 15; V: TRBV7-2; J: TRBJ2-1; DNA: TGTGCCAGCAGTATCGGGCAGCGGGGGGTGGATGAGCAGTTCTTC; CDR3: CASSIGQRGVDEQFF
D: NA; size: few; length: 13; V: TRBV27; J: TRBJ2-7; DNA: TGTGCCAGCAGTTCCTCGAGGTCCTACGAGCAGTACTTC; CDR3: CASSSSRSYEQYF
D: TRBD1; size: NA; length: 16; V: TRBV28; J: TRBJ1-5; DNA: TGTGCCAGCAGTTTACGGACAGGGAAGAGAAATCAGCCCCAGCATTTT; CDR3: CASSLRTGKRNQPQHF
D: TRBD2; size: few; length: 15; V: TRBV4-1; J: TRBJ2-7; DNA: TGCGCCAGCAGCCAGGTGGCGGGAGCGGCCTACGAGCAGTACTTC; CDR3: CASSQVAGAAYEQYF
D: NA; size: NA; length: 15; V: TRBV27; J: TRBJ2-7; DNA: TGTGCCAGCAGTTTATTCCAGGGGTCCCCCCTCGAGCAGTACTTC; CDR3: CASSLFQGSPLEQYF
D: NA; size: few; length: 15; V: TRBV7-6; J: TRBJ1-5; DNA: TGTGCCAGCAGCGCCGATTTTAGATCGGATCAGCCCCAGCATTTT; CDR3: CASSADFRSDQPQHF
D: TRBD1; size: few; length: 13; V: TRBV7-9; J: TRBJ2-7; DNA: TGTGCCAGCAGCTTACAGGGGGCCTACGAGCAGTACTTC; CDR3: CASSLQGAYEQYF
D: TRBD2; size: few; length: 16; V: TRBV7-3; J: TRBJ2-1; DNA: TGTGCCAGCAGCTTAAAAAGCGGGGGGGCTTACAATGAGCAGTTCTTC; CDR3: CASSLKSGGAYNEQFF
D: NA; size: NA; length: 14; V: TRBV6-1; J: TRBJ2-7; DNA: TGTGCCAGCAGTGAAAGGAGGGCCGGCCACGAGCAGTACTTC; CDR3: CASSERRAGHEQYF
D: NA; size: NA; length: 15; V: TRBV7-2; J: TRBJ2-1; DNA: TGTGCCTGCAGCCCCCGGAGCGGCACCTACAATGAGCAGTTCTTC; CDR3: CACSPRSGTYNEQFF
D: NA; size: many; length: 12; V: TRBV13; J: TRBJ2-7; DNA: TGTGCCAGCAGCTTAGTGCTGCACGAGCAGTACTTC; CDR3: CASSLVLHEQYF
D: NA; size: NA; length: 16; V: TRBV7-3; J: TRBJ2-3; DNA: TGTGCCAGCAGCTTAACGGGGGGTTCTAGCACAGATACGCAGTATTTT; CDR3: CASSLTGGSSTDTQYF
D: NA; size: NA; length: 17; V: TRBV7-2; J: TRBJ1-1; DNA: TGTGCCAGCAGCTTAGGGCAGGGGAAGATAGTGAGAACTGAAGCTTTCTTT; CDR3: CASSLGQGKIVRTEAFF
D: TRBD2; size: NA; length: 18; V: TRBV6-1; J: TRBJ2-5; DNA: TGTGCCAGCAGTCCCCTAGCGGGAGAGATTTTTGTCCAAGAGACCCAGTACTTC; CDR3: CASSPLAGEIFVQETQYF
D: NA; size: few; length: 12; V: TRBV6-1; J: TRBJ1-2; DNA: TGTGCCAGTAAGACAGTCAACTATGGCTACACCTTC; CDR3: CASKTVNYGYTF
D: NA; size: few; length: 14; V: TRBV7-2; J: TRBJ2-7; DNA: TGTGCCAGCAGCTTAGTCGCGGGCCCCTACGAGCAGTACTTC; CDR3: CASSLVAGPYEQYF
D: NA; size: few; length: 15; V: TRBV4-1; J: TRBJ1-1; DNA: TGCGCCAGCAGCCAAGTTGGGGGGCGCGACACTGAAGCTTTCTTT; CDR3: CASSQVGGRDTEAFF
D: TRBD1; size: many; length: 14; V: TRBV20-1; J: TRBJ1-6; DNA: TGCAGTGCCACCACAGGGGTTTATAATTCACCCCTCCACTTT; CDR3: CSATTGVYNSPLHF
D: NA; size: few; length: 13; V: TRBV7-2; J: TRBJ1-5; DNA: TGTGCCAGCAGCCAACCATACAATCAGCCCCAGCATTTT; CDR3: CASSQPYNQPQHF
D: NA; size: many; length: 12; V: TRBV3-1; J: TRBJ2-1; DNA: TGTGCCAGCAGCCAAACTGGAGTTGAGCAGTTCTTC; CDR3: CASSQTGVEQFF
D: TRBD1; size: few; length: 13; V: TRBV12-3/TRBV12-4; J: TRBJ1-1; DNA: TGTGCCAGCAGTCAGGGGGGTATCACTGAAGCTTTCTTT; CDR3: CASSQGGITEAFF
D: TRBD1; size: NA; length: 16; V: TRBV9; J: TRBJ2-7; DNA: TGTGCCAGCAGCGGGAACCGGGACAGAGGTTCCTACGAGCAGTACTTC; CDR3: CASSGNRDRGSYEQYF